A selection of T cell receptor beta chains follows, all from one sample in a study of T cells after yellow fever vaccination. TCRdb reprocessed the 5' RACE reads with MiXCR, giving one entry per CDR3 protein. Of 180,000 or so distinct CDR3 sequences in the sample, about 11% were seen once. The sample consisted of CD8+ T cells sorted from PBMCs, taken 15 days after the yellow fever booster vaccination. These receptors were obtained from a man aged 18 to 30 who received the YFV17D yellow fever vaccine. CDR3s include the opening cysteine and the closing phenylalanine or tryptophan. The D gene is left open where the match is weak. Some rows have no size entry. The others give once, few or many, or a class for an expanded clone.

j_call: TRBJ1-1
clone_size: .
v_call: TRBV9
d_call: .
cdr3_nt: TGTGCCAGCAGCCCCTCCGGGATAAACACTGAAGCTTTCTTT
cdr3_aa: CASSPSGINTEAFF

j_call: TRBJ2-2
clone_size: many
v_call: TRBV10-3
d_call: .
cdr3_nt: TGTGCCACCCTGACAGTAGCGAACACCGGGGAGCTGTTTTTT
cdr3_aa: CATLTVANTGELFF

j_call: TRBJ2-3
clone_size: .
v_call: TRBV9
d_call: TRBD2
cdr3_nt: TGTGCCAGCGCCTATAACGCGCGGGGGTCCACAGATACGCAGTATTTT
cdr3_aa: CASAYNARGSTDTQYF

j_call: TRBJ1-5
clone_size: .
v_call: TRBV27
d_call: .
cdr3_nt: TGTGCCAGCAGTTTCCGTTTCGGTCAGCCCCAGCATTTT
cdr3_aa: CASSFRFGQPQHF

j_call: TRBJ2-5
clone_size: few
v_call: TRBV7-9
d_call: .
cdr3_nt: TGTGCCAGCCGATCAGCGGGCCAAGAGACCCAGTACTTC
cdr3_aa: CASRSAGQETQYF

j_call: TRBJ1-6
clone_size: few
v_call: TRBV6-5
d_call: .
cdr3_nt: TGTGCCAGCAGTTACTCGACATCTTCAACCTATAATTCACCCCTCCACTTT
cdr3_aa: CASSYSTSSTYNSPLHF

j_call: TRBJ2-5
clone_size: few
v_call: TRBV9
d_call: .
cdr3_nt: TGTGCCAGCAGCCTCGCGGTAGCTGAAGAGACCCAGTACTTC
cdr3_aa: CASSLAVAEETQYF

j_call: TRBJ2-6
clone_size: few
v_call: TRBV6-2/TRBV6-3
d_call: .
cdr3_nt: TGTGCCAGCAGAACCGACAGCCCCGTCTCTGGGGCCAACGTCCTGACTTTC
cdr3_aa: CASRTDSPVSGANVLTF

j_call: TRBJ2-7
clone_size: .
v_call: TRBV6-1
d_call: .
cdr3_nt: TGTGCCAGCACCCCCCCCCGAGGCAGGGGACCCTCATTGGGGAAATACGAGCAGTACTTC
cdr3_aa: CASTPPRGRGPSLGKYEQYF

j_call: TRBJ1-3
clone_size: few
v_call: TRBV4-1
d_call: TRBD1
cdr3_nt: TGCGCCAGCAGCCATCTTCCGGGACAGGCGTACTCTGGAAACACCATATATTTT
cdr3_aa: CASSHLPGQAYSGNTIYF

j_call: TRBJ1-5
clone_size: .
v_call: TRBV19
d_call: TRBD1
cdr3_nt: TGTGCCAGTAGTATATCAGGGGGGGACAATCAGCCCCAGCATTTT
cdr3_aa: CASSISGGDNQPQHF

j_call: TRBJ2-2
clone_size: few
v_call: TRBV6-5
d_call: .
cdr3_nt: TGTGCCAGCACGAACACCGGGGAGCTGTTTTTT
cdr3_aa: CASTNTGELFF

j_call: TRBJ2-7
clone_size: .
v_call: TRBV5-1
d_call: .
cdr3_nt: TGCGCCAGCAGCTCCACACCCTACGAGCAGTACTTC
cdr3_aa: CASSSTPYEQYF

j_call: TRBJ2-7
clone_size: .
v_call: TRBV27
d_call: .
cdr3_nt: TGTGCCAGCAGTCTCGGGACGTCGGTTACCTACGAGCAGTACTTC
cdr3_aa: CASSLGTSVTYEQYF

j_call: TRBJ1-6
clone_size: few
v_call: TRBV7-8
d_call: .
cdr3_nt: TGTGCCAGCAGCTTATTACCCAGATCAAATTCACCCCTCCACTTT
cdr3_aa: CASSLLPRSNSPLHF

j_call: TRBJ1-2
clone_size: many
v_call: TRBV20-1
d_call: .
cdr3_nt: TGCAGTGCTAGAGACAATGGCTACACCTTC
cdr3_aa: CSARDNGYTF

j_call: TRBJ2-2
clone_size: many
v_call: TRBV19
d_call: .
cdr3_nt: TGTGCCAGCAGGGGCGGGGGTTTAACCGGGGAGCTGTTTTTT
cdr3_aa: CASRGGGLTGELFF

j_call: TRBJ2-7
clone_size: few
v_call: TRBV5-1
d_call: .
cdr3_nt: TGCGCCAGCAGCTTCCGAGATTTTGGCTACGAGCAGTACTTC
cdr3_aa: CASSFRDFGYEQYF

j_call: TRBJ2-7
clone_size: few
v_call: TRBV4-3
d_call: TRBD1
cdr3_nt: TGCGCCAGCAGCCAAGATCATCACAGGGGGCTCTCCTACGAGCAGTACTTC
cdr3_aa: CASSQDHHRGLSYEQYF

j_call: TRBJ2-1
clone_size: .
v_call: TRBV7-9
d_call: TRBD1
cdr3_nt: TGTGCCAGCAGCACAACTAAGACAGGGGATCTCTACAATGAGCAGTTCTTC
cdr3_aa: CASSTTKTGDLYNEQFF

j_call: TRBJ2-5
clone_size: .
v_call: TRBV20-1
d_call: TRBD2
cdr3_nt: TGCAGTGCTAAGTGTCGACTCCGGGAGGTCTGGGAGACCCAGTACTTC
cdr3_aa: CSAKCRLREVWETQYF

j_call: TRBJ2-7
clone_size: .
v_call: TRBV3-1
d_call: .
cdr3_nt: TGTGCCAGCAGCCTTGGCCTCACGGGGTCCAGGCAGTACTTC
cdr3_aa: CASSLGLTGSRQYF

j_call: TRBJ1-5
clone_size: .
v_call: TRBV28
d_call: .
cdr3_nt: TGTGCCAGCAGCGTACTCTTTAATCAGCCCCAGCATTTT
cdr3_aa: CASSVLFNQPQHF

j_call: TRBJ1-2
clone_size: .
v_call: TRBV9
d_call: TRBD1
cdr3_nt: TGTGCCAGCAGCGGAACAGGGGGCCCTTTCAATTACTATGGCTACACCTTC
cdr3_aa: CASSGTGGPFNYYGYTF

j_call: TRBJ1-3
clone_size: .
v_call: TRBV5-6
d_call: TRBD1
cdr3_nt: TGTGCCAGCAGCTACGGGACAGCTGGAAACACCATATATTTT
cdr3_aa: CASSYGTAGNTIYF

j_call: TRBJ2-5
clone_size: .
v_call: TRBV7-2
d_call: .
cdr3_nt: TGTGCCAGCAGCTCCACCGGGGGGCACCAAGAGACCCAGTACTTC
cdr3_aa: CASSSTGGHQETQYF

j_call: TRBJ2-7
clone_size: .
v_call: TRBV7-8
d_call: .
cdr3_nt: TGTGCCAGCAGCTTAGGGGGCCTTCAAGGGGAGCAGTACTTC
cdr3_aa: CASSLGGLQGEQYF

j_call: TRBJ2-5
clone_size: .
v_call: TRBV10-3
d_call: TRBD1
cdr3_nt: TGTGCCATCAGTGAGTCCCGGGACAGGGGAGAGACCCAGTACTTC
cdr3_aa: CAISESRDRGETQYF

j_call: TRBJ2-1
clone_size: few
v_call: TRBV7-6
d_call: TRBD1
cdr3_nt: TGTGCCAGCAGCGAAAGACAGGGTCTTCGGATTGAGCAGTTCTTC
cdr3_aa: CASSERQGLRIEQFF

j_call: TRBJ1-1
clone_size: .
v_call: TRBV20-1
d_call: .
cdr3_nt: TGCAGGGGCGATGGGGGCAGGGTTGGCGTTAACACTGAAGCTTTCTTT
cdr3_aa: CRGDGGRVGVNTEAFF

j_call: TRBJ2-2
clone_size: .
v_call: TRBV7-9
d_call: .
cdr3_nt: TGTGCCAGCAGCTCCACTCCGTCGGGACTCCACACCGGGGAGCTGTTTTTT
cdr3_aa: CASSSTPSGLHTGELFF

j_call: TRBJ1-1
clone_size: .
v_call: TRBV19
d_call: .
cdr3_nt: TGTGCCAGTTGTCCATCAGCCATGAACACTGAAGCTTTCTTT
cdr3_aa: CASCPSAMNTEAFF

j_call: TRBJ2-5
clone_size: few
v_call: TRBV6-5
d_call: TRBD1
cdr3_nt: TGTGCCAGCACCGGACAGGGGAGCCAAGAGACCCAGTACTTC
cdr3_aa: CASTGQGSQETQYF

j_call: TRBJ2-1
clone_size: few
v_call: TRBV7-3
d_call: TRBD2
cdr3_nt: TGTGCCAGCAGCCCACACCTTAGCGGGGGGCTTGACAATGAGCAGTTCTTC
cdr3_aa: CASSPHLSGGLDNEQFF

j_call: TRBJ2-5
clone_size: few
v_call: TRBV11-2
d_call: TRBD1
cdr3_nt: TGTGCCAGCAGCTTAGTGACAGGGCAAGAGACCCAGTACTTC
cdr3_aa: CASSLVTGQETQYF

j_call: TRBJ1-6
clone_size: .
v_call: TRBV4-1
d_call: .
cdr3_nt: TGCGCCAGCAGCCCCACCCGGGTCAGGACACCCCTCCACTTT
cdr3_aa: CASSPTRVRTPLHF

j_call: TRBJ2-7
clone_size: .
v_call: TRBV4-1
d_call: .
cdr3_nt: TGCGCCAGCAGCCAAGAAATGGCTAGCTACGAGCAGTACTTC
cdr3_aa: CASSQEMASYEQYF

j_call: TRBJ1-4
clone_size: many
v_call: TRBV7-7
d_call: TRBD1
cdr3_nt: TGTGCCAGCAGCCGGACAGGAGGGAATGAAAAACTGTTTTTT
cdr3_aa: CASSRTGGNEKLFF

j_call: TRBJ2-3
clone_size: many
v_call: TRBV4-1
d_call: .
cdr3_nt: TGCGCCAGCAGCCATCCGCAGGGAGTAGATACGCAGTATTTT
cdr3_aa: CASSHPQGVDTQYF

j_call: TRBJ2-2
clone_size: few
v_call: TRBV19
d_call: TRBD2
cdr3_nt: TGTGCCAGTAGCCTACATGGGGGGAGGGTCACCGGGGAGCTGTTTTTT
cdr3_aa: CASSLHGGRVTGELFF

j_call: TRBJ1-1
clone_size: .
v_call: TRBV25-1
d_call: .
cdr3_nt: TGTGCCAGCAGTTCCCTCCTGGGGGGTAACACTGAAGCTTTCTTT
cdr3_aa: CASSSLLGGNTEAFF

j_call: TRBJ2-2
clone_size: few
v_call: TRBV2
d_call: .
cdr3_nt: TGTGCCAGCAGAATCGGGGAGCTGTTTTTT
cdr3_aa: CASRIGELFF

j_call: TRBJ2-3
clone_size: many
v_call: TRBV5-1
d_call: .
cdr3_nt: TGCGCCAGCAGCTTGGCCCCGGGACCGGGCACAGATACGCAGTATTTT
cdr3_aa: CASSLAPGPGTDTQYF

j_call: TRBJ1-2
clone_size: few
v_call: TRBV7-9
d_call: .
cdr3_nt: TGTGCCAGCAGTCGGGACGGACGGGTCTATGGCTACACCTTC
cdr3_aa: CASSRDGRVYGYTF

j_call: TRBJ2-5
clone_size: .
v_call: TRBV9
d_call: .
cdr3_nt: TGTGCCAGCAGCGTAGGGATGGGGCGCCAAGAGACCCAGTACTTC
cdr3_aa: CASSVGMGRQETQYF

j_call: TRBJ2-7
clone_size: few
v_call: TRBV5-1
d_call: .
cdr3_nt: TGCGCCAGCAGTCCGGGTTCAGACTACGAGCAGTACTTC
cdr3_aa: CASSPGSDYEQYF

j_call: TRBJ2-7
clone_size: few
v_call: TRBV3-1
d_call: .
cdr3_nt: TGTGCCAGCAGCCAGGCCACCTACGAGCAGTACTTC
cdr3_aa: CASSQATYEQYF